This T cell receptor (beta chain) originates from a study of blood T cells in healthy people across ages. This clonotype was recorded a few times. Together with a sample-barcoded 5' primer, a J-beta primer mix was included in a second PCR lasting about 7 to 12 cycles. TCRdb re-called the 5' RACE reads through MiXCR, storing one row per CDR3 protein. The sample contains 1.5 million to 2 million distinct CDR3 sequences, 28% of which appear only once. The CDR3 totals 20 residues. From germline, CDR1 is SGHTA and CDR2 FQGNSA. V shed 3 bases and J shed 3 bases, with 30 bases lying between them. The sequenced sample consisted of blood. The source of this sequence is a woman between 25 and 40 years old in good health. The rearrangement joins TRBV7-2 to TRBJ2-7, with D unclear. The CDR3 loop is CASSFRHSAIGSTQIYEQYF. CDR3 DNA: TGTGCCAGCAGCTTCCGGCACAGTGCGATCGGGTCGACCCAGATCTACGAGCAGTACTTC.